The sequence of this TCR beta chain was determined in a study of control samples from healthy donors and cancer patients. The CDR3 loop spans 15 amino acids. V lost 5 bases to trimming and J lost 4 bases, with 17 bases between them. The germline V gene encodes CDR1 MNHEY and CDR2 SVGAGI. Using immunoSEQ multiplex PCR, the repertoire was profiled, and TCRdb retains in-frame clones only, with some absent. The repertoire includes 120,000 or so clones, 85% to 90% of them detected once, and about 12% sits in the top ten. The chain links TRBV6-5 to TRBJ1-1; D ambiguous. Sequenced input: blood. The receptor's source is a man aged 25 to 40 in good health. In nucleotides, the CDR3 is TGTGCCAGCAGTACCCGCCGGGCGCTGGCCACTGAAGCTTTCTTT. This translates into CASSTRRALATEAFF.